Listed here are 8 T cell receptor beta chains from one sample, sequenced in a study of blood T cells in healthy people across ages (dated by TCRdb to the mid-2010s). The library came from 5' RACE. For sequencing, an Illumina HiSeq 2500 was employed. The second PCR ran for roughly 6 to 11 cycles and used a J-beta primer mix along with a sample-barcoded 5' primer. TCRdb handled the public reads itself, with Q25 trimming in fastp and clone calling in MiXCR, and kept productive beta chains. Each entry merges the rows of one CDR3 protein and shows their most common DNA and genes. In this sample the table shows around 800,000 distinct CDR3 sequences, about 55% of which occur a single time. 41% of the sample is held by the ten biggest clonotypes. The sequenced sample consisted of blood. These TCRs come from a man older than 75 in good health.

V usage is TRBV20-1 and J usage is TRBJ2-7, with TRBD1 identical over 9 bases. CDR1 DFQATT and CDR2 SNEGSKA come from the germline V gene (reference sequence). The J segment lost 3 bases and the V segment lost 4 bases, leaving 10 bases of the junction unmatched. This CDR3 contains 15 residues. CDR3 DNA sequence: TGCAGTGCTACCCCCGGGACAGGGCTGTTCTACGAGCAGTACTTC. Encoded protein: CSATPGTGLFYEQYF.

This chain links TRBV2 with TRBJ2-4, with D hard to call. Germline values: CDR1 SNHLY, CDR2 FYNNEI. The CDR3 contains 15 residues. Trimming removed 1 base at V and 0 bases at J, with 7 bases between. The CDR3 loop is CASSEGQVAKNIQYF. The CDR3 DNA follows: TGTGCCAGCAGTGAAGGACAAGTAGCCAAAAACATTCAGTACTTC.

The chain carries TRBV27 and TRBJ2-7, with TRBD2 identical over 10 bases. The CDR3 contains 15 residues. Trimming took 4 bases from V and 3 from J; bases not matched to a gene: 6. CDR1 is MNHEY and CDR2 is SMNVEV in the germline V gene (reference sequence). CDR3: CASSSFSGGDYEQYF. In DNA, the CDR3 is TGTGCCAGCAGTTCATTCAGCGGGGGGGACTACGAGCAGTACTTC.

This clonotype has just a few counts. The chain combines TRBV29-1 with TRBJ1-2; D unclear. Germline V lookup: CDR1 SQVTM, CDR2 ANQGSEA. The CDR3 has 14 residues. Trimming left V 4 bases short and J 2 bases short, with 14 bases between. CDR3 coding DNA: TGCAGCGTTGTAGAGGGTAGAAACAACTATGGCTACACCTTC. Protein: CSVVEGRNNYGYTF.

The V gene is TRBV10-1, the J gene TRBJ2-7; 15 nucleotides line up with TRBD2. J lost 0 bases, V lost 3 bases, and 15 bases had no gene match. The CDR3 contains 21 residues. CDR1 WNHNN and CDR2 SYGVQD come from the germline V gene (reference sequence). The CDR3 nucleotides read TGCGCCAGCAGTGAATCATTATACGGGACTAGCGGGAGGAAGAGCTCCTACGAGCAGTACTTC. Protein product: CASSESLYGTSGRKSSYEQYF.

This clonotype was detected a few times. The rearrangement links TRBV6-5 to TRBJ2-7; 8 nucleotides align to TRBD2. Trimming removed 6 bases from V and 0 bases from J; junction bases left unmatched: 4. CDR1 is MNHEY and CDR2 is SVGAGI in the germline V gene. The CDR3 loop spans 14 amino acids. For the CDR3, the DNA is TGTGCCAGCAGCACTAGCGGTGGCTCCTACGAGCAGTACTTC. Its protein product is CASSTSGGSYEQYF.

The chain recombines TRBV2 with TRBJ2-5, with D perhaps matching TRBD1 (6 bases). The germline V and J ends were trimmed by 2 bases and 1 base, with 11 bases remaining between them. The length of the CDR3 is 15 residues. Germline V gives CDR1 SNHLY, CDR2 FYNNEI. The CDR3 region has the DNA TGTGCCAGCAGTGAATCATCAGGGGCCCAAGAGACCCAGTACTTC. Protein product: CASSESSGAQETQYF.

This sequence joins TRBV7-3 and TRBJ2-1; D call uncertain. V was pared by 0 bases and J by 12 bases, with 12 bases between. CDR3 length: 13 residues. CDR1 is SGHTA, CDR2 FQGTGA, per germline. The CDR3 reads CASSLTEQQRQFF. CDR3 nucleotide sequence: TGTGCCAGCAGCTTAACGGAGCAGCAGCGGCAGTTCTTC.